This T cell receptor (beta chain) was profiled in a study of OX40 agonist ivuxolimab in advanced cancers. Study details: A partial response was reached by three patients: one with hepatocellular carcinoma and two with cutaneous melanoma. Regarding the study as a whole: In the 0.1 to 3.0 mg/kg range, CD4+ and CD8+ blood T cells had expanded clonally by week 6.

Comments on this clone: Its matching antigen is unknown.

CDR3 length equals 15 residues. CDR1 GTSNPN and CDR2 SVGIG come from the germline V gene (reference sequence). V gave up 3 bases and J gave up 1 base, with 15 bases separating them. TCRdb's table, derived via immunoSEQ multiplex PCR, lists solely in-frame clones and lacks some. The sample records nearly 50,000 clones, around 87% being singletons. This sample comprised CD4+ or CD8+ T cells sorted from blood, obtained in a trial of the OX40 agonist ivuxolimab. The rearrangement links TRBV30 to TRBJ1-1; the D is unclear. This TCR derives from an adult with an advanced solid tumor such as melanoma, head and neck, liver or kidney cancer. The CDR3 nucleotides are TGTGCCTGGAGGAGAGACACCTGGGGGAACACTGAAGCTTTCTTT. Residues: CAWRRDTWGNTEAFF.